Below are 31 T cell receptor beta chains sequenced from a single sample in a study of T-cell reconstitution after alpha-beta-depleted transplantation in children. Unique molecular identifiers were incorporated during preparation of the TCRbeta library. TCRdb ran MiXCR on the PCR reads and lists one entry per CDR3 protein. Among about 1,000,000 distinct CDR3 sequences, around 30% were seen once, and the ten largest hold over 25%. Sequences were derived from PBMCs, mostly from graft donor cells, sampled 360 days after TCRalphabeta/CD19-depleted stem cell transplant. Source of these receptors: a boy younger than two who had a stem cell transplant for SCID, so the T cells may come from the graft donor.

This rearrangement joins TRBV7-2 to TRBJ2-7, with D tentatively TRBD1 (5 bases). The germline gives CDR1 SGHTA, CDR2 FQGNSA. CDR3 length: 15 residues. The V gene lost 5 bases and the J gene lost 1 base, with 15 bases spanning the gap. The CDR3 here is CASSPKGAESYEQYF. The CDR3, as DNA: TGTGCCAGCAGCCCCAAAGGGGCCGAGTCCTACGAGCAGTACTTC.

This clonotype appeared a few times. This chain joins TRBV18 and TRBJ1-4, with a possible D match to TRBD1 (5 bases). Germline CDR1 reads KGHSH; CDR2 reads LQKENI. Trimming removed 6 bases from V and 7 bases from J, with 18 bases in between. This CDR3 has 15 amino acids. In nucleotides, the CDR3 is TGTGCCAGCTCCGGACCGGGACGCAAGGCTGAAAAACTGTTTTTT. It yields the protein CASSGPGRKAEKLFF.

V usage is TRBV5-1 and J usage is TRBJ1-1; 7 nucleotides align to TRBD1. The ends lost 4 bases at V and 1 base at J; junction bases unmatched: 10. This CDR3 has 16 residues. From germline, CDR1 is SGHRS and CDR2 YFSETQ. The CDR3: CASSPKIRTGNTEAFF. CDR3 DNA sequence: TGCGCCAGCAGCCCGAAGATCAGGACAGGGAACACTGAAGCTTTCTTT.

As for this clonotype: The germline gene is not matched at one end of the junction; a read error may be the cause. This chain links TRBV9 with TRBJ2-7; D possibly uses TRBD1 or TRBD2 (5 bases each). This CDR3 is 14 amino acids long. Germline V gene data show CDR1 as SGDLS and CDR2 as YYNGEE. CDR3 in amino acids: CASSVRGAEGEQNF. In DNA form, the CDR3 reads TGTGCCAGCAGCGTAAGAGGGGCCGAAGGGGAGCAGAACTTC.

CDR3 nucleotides: TGCGCCAGCAGCTTGGATTGGCAGTGGAGCCGCTCTGGGGCCAACGTCCTGACTTTC. It specifies CASSLDWQWSRSGANVLTF. This chain connects TRBV5-1 to TRBJ2-6; no firm D call. Germline assignment: CDR1 SGHRS and CDR2 YFSETQ. There are 19 residues in the CDR3. V shed 0 bases and J shed 0 bases, with 16 bases lying between them. Combining the CDR3 with reference TRBV5-1 and TRBJ2-6 gives the whole variable domain KAGVTQTPRYLIKTRGQQVTLSCSPISGHRSVSWYQQTPGQGLQFLFEYFSETQRNKGNFPGRFSGRQFSNSRSEMNVSTLELGDSALYLCASSLDWQWSRSGANVLTFGAGSRLTVL.

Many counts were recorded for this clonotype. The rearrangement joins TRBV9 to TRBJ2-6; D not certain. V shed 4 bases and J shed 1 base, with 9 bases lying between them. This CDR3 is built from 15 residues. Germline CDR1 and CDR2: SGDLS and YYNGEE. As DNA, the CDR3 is TGTGCCAGCAGCCCCCGAGGATCTGGGGCCAACGTCCTGACTTTC. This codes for CASSPRGSGANVLTF.

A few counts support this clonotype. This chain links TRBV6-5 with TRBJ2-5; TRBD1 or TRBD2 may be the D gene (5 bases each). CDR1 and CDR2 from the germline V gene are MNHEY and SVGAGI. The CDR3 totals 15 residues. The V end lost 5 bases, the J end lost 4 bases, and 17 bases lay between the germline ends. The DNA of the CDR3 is TGTGCCAGCAGTACTCCTCCGGGGCCACGAGAGACCCAGTACTTC. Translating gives CASSTPPGPRETQYF.

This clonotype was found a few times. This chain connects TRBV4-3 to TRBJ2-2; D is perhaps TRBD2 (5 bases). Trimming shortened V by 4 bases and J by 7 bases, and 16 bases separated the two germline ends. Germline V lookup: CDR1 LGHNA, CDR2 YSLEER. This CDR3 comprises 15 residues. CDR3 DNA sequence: TGCGCCAGCAGCCCCCGGGGAGTTCCGAACGGGGAGCTGTTTTTT. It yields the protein CASSPRGVPNGELFF.

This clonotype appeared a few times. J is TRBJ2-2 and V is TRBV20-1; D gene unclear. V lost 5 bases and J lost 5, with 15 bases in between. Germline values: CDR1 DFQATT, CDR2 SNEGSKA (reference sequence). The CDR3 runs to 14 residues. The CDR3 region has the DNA TGCAGTGCTCCATCGGAGACGCGGACCGGGGAGCTGTTTTTT. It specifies CSAPSETRTGELFF.

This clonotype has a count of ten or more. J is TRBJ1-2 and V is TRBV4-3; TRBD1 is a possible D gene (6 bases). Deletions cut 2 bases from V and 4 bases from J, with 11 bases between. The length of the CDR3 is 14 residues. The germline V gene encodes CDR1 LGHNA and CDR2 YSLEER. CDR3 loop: CASSQRQAVYGYTF. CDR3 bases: TGCGCCAGCAGCCAAAGACAGGCGGTCTATGGCTACACCTTC.

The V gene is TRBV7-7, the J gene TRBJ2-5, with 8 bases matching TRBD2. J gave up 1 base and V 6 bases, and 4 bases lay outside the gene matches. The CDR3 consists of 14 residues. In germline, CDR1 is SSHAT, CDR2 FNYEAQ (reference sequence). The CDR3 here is CASRPSGLQETQYF. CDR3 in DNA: TGTGCCAGCAGACCTAGCGGGCTCCAAGAGACCCAGTACTTC.

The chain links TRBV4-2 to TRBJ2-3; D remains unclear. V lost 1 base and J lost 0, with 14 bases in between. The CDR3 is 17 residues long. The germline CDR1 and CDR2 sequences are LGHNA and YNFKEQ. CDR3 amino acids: CASSQVGLRVSTDTQYF. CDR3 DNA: TGTGCCAGCAGCCAAGTAGGTCTGAGAGTTAGCACAGATACGCAGTATTTT.

In nucleotides, the CDR3 is TGTGCCAGCACAAAGGGGGTCGGGGACACCAGCACAGATACGCAGTATTTT. Its protein is CASTKGVGDTSTDTQYF. The chain carries TRBV18 and TRBJ2-3; D perhaps matches TRBD1 (6 bases). The CDR3 runs 17 residues. CDR1 is KGHSH and CDR2 is LQKENI in the germline V gene. Trimming took off 8 bases at V and 0 bases at J, with 21 bases between the two ends.

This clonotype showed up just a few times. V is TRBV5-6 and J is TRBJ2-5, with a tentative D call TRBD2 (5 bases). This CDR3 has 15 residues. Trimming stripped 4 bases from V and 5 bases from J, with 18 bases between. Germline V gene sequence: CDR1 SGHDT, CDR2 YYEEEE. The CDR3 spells CASSHRRHGGETQYF. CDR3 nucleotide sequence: TGTGCCAGCAGCCACCGCCGCCATGGCGGGGAGACCCAGTACTTC.

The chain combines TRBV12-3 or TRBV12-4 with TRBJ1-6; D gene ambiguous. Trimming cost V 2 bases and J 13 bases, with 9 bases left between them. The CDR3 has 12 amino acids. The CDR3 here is CASSLRGFPLHF. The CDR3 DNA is TGTGCCAGCAGTTTACGGGGTTTCCCCCTCCACTTT.

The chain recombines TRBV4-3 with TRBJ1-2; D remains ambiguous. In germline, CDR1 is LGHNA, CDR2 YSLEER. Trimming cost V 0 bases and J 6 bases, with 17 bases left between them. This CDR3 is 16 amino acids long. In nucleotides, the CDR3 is TGCGCCAGCAGCCAAGATACTTCAGGAACGACGGATGGCTACACCTTC. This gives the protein CASSQDTSGTTDGYTF.

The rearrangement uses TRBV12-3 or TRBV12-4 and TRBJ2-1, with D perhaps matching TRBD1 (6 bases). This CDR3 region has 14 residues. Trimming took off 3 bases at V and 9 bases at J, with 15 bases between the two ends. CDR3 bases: TGTGCCAGCAGTTTGGGGACCTCGACAGGTGAGCAGTTCTTC. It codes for CASSLGTSTGEQFF.

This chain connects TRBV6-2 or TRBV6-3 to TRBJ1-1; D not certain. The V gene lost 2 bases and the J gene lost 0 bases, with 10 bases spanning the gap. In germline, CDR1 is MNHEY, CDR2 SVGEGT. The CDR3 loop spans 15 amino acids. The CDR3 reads CASSYRGLMNTEAFF. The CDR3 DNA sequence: TGTGCCAGCAGTTACCGTGGCCTCATGAACACTGAAGCTTTCTTT.

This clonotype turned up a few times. The CDR3 here is CASSFAQGFGEAFF. The CDR3 bases are TGTGCCAGCAGCTTTGCACAGGGGTTCGGTGAAGCTTTCTTT. This rearrangement joins TRBV11-2 to TRBJ1-1, with 7 nucleotides matching TRBD1. The germline gives CDR1 SGHAT, CDR2 FQNNGV. This CDR3 has 14 residues. After removal of 3 bases from V and 7 bases from J, the junction contained 8 bases not matched to a gene.

The CDR3 bases are TGTGCCAGCAGCGGGGGGATAAAAGAGACCCAGTACTTC. Its protein product is CASSGGIKETQYF. The chain employs TRBV9 and TRBJ2-5; D may be TRBD1 or TRBD2 (5 bases each). This CDR3 has 13 residues. V lost 3 bases and J 3 bases, leaving 9 bases between the germline ends. Germline values: CDR1 SGDLS, CDR2 YYNGEE.

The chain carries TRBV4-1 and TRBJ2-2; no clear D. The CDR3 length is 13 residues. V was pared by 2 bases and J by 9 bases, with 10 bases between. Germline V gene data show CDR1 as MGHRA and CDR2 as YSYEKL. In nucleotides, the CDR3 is TGCGCCAGCAGCCAACAAGAGACCTGGGAGCTGTTTTTT. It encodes CASSQQETWELFF.

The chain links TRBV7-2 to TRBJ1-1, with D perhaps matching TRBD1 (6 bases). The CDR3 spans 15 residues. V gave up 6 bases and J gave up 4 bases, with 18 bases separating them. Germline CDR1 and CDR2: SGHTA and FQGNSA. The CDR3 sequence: CASRTRGGGSTEAFF. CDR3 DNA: TGTGCCAGCAGGACACGGGGCGGGGGCAGCACTGAAGCTTTCTTT.

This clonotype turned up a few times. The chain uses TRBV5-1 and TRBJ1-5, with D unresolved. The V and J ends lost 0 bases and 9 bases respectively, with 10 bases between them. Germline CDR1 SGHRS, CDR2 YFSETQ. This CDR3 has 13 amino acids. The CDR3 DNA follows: TGCGCCAGCAGCTTGGTTGAGGGAGGGCCCCAGCATTTT. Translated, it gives CASSLVEGGPQHF.

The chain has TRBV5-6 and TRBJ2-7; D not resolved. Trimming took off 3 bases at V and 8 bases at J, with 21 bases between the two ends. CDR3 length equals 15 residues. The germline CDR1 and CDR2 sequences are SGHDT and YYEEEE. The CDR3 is CASSCLRLKDHQQYF. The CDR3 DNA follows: TGTGCCAGCAGCTGCCTACGATTGAAGGACCATCAGCAGTACTTC.

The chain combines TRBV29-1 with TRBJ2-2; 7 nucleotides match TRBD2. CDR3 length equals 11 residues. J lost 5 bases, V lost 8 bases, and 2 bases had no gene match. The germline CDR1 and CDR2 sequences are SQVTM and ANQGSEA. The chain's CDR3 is CSTLATGELFF. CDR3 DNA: TGCAGCACACTAGCGACCGGGGAGCTGTTTTTT.

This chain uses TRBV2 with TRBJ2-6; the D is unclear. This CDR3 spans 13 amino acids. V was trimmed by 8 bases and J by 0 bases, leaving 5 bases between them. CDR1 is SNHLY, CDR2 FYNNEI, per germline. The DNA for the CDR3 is TGTGCCAGCCAGCTCTCTGGGGCCAACGTCCTGACTTTC. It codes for CASQLSGANVLTF.

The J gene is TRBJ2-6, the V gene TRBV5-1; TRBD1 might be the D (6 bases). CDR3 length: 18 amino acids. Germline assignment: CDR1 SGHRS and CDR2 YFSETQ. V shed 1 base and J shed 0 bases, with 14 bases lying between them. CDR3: CASSLFQGLGSGANVLTF. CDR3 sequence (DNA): TGCGCCAGCAGCTTGTTCCAGGGGCTTGGCTCTGGGGCCAACGTCCTGACTTTC.

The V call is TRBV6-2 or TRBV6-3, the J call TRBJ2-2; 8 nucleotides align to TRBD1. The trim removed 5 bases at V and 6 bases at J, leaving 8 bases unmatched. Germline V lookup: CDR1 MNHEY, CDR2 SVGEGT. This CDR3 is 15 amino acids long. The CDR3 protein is CASSLRQGLAGELFF. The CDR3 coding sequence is TGTGCCAGCAGTCTGCGACAGGGGTTAGCCGGGGAGCTGTTTTTT.

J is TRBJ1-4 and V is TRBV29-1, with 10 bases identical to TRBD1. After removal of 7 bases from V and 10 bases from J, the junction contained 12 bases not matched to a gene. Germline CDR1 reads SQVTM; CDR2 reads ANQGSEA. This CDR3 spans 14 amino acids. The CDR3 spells CSADLTGGPGKLFF. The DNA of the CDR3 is TGCAGCGCAGACCTGACAGGGGGCCCAGGAAAACTGTTTTTT.

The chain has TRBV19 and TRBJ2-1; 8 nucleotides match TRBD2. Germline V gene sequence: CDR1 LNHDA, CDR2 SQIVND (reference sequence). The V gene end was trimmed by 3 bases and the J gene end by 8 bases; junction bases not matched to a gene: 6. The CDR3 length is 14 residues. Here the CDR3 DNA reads TGTGCCAGTAGTATGGGACTAGGAGTCTATGAGCAGTTCTTC. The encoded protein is CASSMGLGVYEQFF.

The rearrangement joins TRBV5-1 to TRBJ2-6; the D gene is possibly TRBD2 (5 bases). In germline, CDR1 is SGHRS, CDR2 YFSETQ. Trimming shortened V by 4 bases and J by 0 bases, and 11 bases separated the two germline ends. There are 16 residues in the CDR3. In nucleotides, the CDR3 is TGCGCCAGCAGCCCCCAGGACTTCTCTGGGGCCAACGTCCTGACTTTC. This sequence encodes CASSPQDFSGANVLTF.